This T cell receptor beta chain was sequenced during a study of cytomegalovirus exposure and HLA in healthy donors. This clone was recorded once. Its specificity is unknown. PCR used 60 Vbeta primers and 13 Jbeta primers. Libraries were prepared by immunoSEQ multiplex PCR; TCRdb keeps only in-frame clonotypes and omits some of them. The table has roughly 60,000 clones, about 73% seen once. V lost 5 bases to trimming and J lost 0 bases, with 15 bases between them. In germline, CDR1 is SGHRS, CDR2 YFSETQ. The CDR3 has 16 residues. General observations from the study: The productive fraction for most TCR beta V segments was about 90% or about 30% in an earlier analysis. TCR beta chains numbering roughly 150 were designated cytomegalovirus-associated.

Sequencing was performed on PBMCs. The source is a woman aged 60-75 years in good health and CMV-seropositive. J is TRBJ1-5 and V is TRBV5-1; D not certain. The CDR3 DNA is TGCGCCAGCAGGGGCCCGGAAACCTATAGCAATCAGCCCCAGCATTTT. Translation gives CASRGPETYSNQPQHF.